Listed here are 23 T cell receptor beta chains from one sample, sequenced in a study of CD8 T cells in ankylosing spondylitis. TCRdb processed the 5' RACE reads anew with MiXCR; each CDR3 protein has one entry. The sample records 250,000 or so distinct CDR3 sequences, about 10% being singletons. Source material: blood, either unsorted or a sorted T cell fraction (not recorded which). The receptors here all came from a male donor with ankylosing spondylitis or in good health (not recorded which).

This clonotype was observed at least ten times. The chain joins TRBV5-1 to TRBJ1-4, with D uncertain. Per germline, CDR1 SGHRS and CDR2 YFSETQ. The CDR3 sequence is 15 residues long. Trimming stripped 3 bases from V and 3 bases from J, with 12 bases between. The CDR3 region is CASSSDPGANEKLFF. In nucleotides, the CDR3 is TGCGCCAGCAGCTCCGACCCGGGAGCTAATGAAAAACTGTTTTTT.

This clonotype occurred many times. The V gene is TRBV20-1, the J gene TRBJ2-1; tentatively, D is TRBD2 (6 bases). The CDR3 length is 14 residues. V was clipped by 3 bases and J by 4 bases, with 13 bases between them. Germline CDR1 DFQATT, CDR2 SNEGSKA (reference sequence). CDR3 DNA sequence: TGCAGTGCTAGCCCCGCCCGGGGGTACAATGAGCAGTTCTTC. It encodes CSASPARGYNEQFF.

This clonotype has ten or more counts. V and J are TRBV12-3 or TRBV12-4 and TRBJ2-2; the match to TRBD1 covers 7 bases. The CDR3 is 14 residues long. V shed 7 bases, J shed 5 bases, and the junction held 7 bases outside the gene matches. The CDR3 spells CASNLDRETGELFF. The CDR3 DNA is TGTGCCAGCAATCTAGACAGGGAAACCGGGGAGCTGTTTTTT.

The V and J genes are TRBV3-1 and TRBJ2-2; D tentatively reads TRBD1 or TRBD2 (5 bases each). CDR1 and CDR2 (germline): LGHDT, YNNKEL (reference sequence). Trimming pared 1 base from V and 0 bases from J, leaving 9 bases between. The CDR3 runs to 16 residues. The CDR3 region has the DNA TGTGCCAGCAGCCAAGGCCGGGGACCGAACACCGGGGAGCTGTTTTTT. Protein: CASSQGRGPNTGELFF. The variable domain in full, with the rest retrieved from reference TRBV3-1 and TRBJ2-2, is DTAVSQTPKYLVTQMGNDKSIKCEQNLGHDTMYWYKQDSKKFLKIMFSYNNKELIINETVPNRFSPKSPDKAHLNLHINSLELGDSAVYFCASSQGRGPNTGELFFGEGSRLTVL.

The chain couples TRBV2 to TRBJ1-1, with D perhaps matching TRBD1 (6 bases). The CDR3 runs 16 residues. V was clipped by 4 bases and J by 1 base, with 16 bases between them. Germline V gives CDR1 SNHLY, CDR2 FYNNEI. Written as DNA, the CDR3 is TGTGCCAGCAGTGGGATGGAGACAGGTTCGAACACTGAAGCTTTCTTT. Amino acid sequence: CASSGMETGSNTEAFF. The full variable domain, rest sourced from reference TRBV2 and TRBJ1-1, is EPEVTQTPSHQVTQMGQEVILRCVPISNHLYFYWYRQILGQKVEFLVSFYNNEISEKSEIFDDQFSVERPDGSNFTLKIRSTKLEDSAMYFCASSGMETGSNTEAFFGQGTRLTVV.

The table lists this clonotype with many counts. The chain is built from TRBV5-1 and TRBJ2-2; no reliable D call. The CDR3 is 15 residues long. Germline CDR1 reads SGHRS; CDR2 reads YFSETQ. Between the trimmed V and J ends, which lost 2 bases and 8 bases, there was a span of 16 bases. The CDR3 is CASSFGRTETGELFF. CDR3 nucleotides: TGCGCCAGCAGCTTCGGACGGACCGAGACGGGGGAGCTGTTTTTT.

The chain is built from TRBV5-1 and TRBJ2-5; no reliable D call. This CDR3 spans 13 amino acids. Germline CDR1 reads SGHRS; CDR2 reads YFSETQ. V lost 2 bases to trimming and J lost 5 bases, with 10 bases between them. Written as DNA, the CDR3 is TGCGCCAGCAGCTTAGCCTTCCTGGAGACCCAGTACTTC. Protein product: CASSLAFLETQYF.

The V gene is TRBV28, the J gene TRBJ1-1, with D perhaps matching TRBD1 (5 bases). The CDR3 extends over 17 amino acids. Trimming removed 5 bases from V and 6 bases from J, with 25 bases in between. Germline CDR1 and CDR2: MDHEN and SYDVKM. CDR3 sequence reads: CASSPLGIRGRVAEAFF. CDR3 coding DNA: TGTGCCAGCAGTCCCCTCGGAATAAGGGGTCGTGTCGCTGAAGCTTTCTTT.

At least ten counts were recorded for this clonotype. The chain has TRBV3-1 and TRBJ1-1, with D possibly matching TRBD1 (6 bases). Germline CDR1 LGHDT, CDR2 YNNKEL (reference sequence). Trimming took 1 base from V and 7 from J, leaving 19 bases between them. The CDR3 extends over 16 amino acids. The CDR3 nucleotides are TGTGCCAGCAGCCAAGGTCTTTATTCAGGGGCGATTGAAGCTTTCTTT. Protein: CASSQGLYSGAIEAFF.

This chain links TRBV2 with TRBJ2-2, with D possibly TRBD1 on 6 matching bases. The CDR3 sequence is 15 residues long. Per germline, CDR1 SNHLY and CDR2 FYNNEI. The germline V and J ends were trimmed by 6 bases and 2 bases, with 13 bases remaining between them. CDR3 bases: TGTGCCAGCAGAGACTCGGACAGCAACACCGGGGAGCTGTTTTTT. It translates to CASRDSDSNTGELFF.

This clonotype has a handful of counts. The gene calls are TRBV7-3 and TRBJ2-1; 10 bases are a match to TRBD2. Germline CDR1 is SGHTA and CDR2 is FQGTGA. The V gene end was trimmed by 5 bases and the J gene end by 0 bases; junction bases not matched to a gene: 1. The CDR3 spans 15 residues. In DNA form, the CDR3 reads TGTGCCAGCAGCGGACTAGCGGCCTCCTACAATGAGCAGTTCTTC. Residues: CASSGLAASYNEQFF.

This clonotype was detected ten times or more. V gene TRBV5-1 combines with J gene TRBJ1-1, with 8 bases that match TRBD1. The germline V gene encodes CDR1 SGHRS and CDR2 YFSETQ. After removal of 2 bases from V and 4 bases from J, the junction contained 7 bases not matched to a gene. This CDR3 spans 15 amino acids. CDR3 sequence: CASSFQGAGGTEAFF. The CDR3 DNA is TGCGCCAGCAGCTTTCAGGGGGCAGGAGGCACTGAAGCTTTCTTT.

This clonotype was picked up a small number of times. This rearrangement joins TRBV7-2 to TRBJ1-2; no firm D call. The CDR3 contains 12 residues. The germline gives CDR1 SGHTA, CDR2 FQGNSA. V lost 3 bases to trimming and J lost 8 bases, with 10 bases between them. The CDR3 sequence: CASSFPNRGYTF. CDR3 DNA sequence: TGTGCCAGCAGCTTCCCCAACCGCGGCTACACCTTC.

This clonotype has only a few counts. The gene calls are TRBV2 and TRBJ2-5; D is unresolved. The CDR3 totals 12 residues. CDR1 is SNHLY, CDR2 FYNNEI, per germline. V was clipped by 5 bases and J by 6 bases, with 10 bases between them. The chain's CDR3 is CASSSGSKTQYF. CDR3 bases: TGTGCCAGCAGTTCAGGTTCGAAGACCCAGTACTTC.

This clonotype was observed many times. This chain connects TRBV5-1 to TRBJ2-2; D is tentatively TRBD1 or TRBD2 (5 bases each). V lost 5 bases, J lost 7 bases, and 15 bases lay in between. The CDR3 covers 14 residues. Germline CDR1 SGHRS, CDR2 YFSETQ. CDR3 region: CASRERGADGELFF. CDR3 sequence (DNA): TGCGCCAGCAGGGAGAGAGGGGCGGACGGGGAGCTGTTTTTT.

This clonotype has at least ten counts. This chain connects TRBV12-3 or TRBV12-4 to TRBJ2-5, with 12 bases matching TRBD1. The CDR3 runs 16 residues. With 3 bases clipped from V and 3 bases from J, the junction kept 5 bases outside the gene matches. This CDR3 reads CASSFRDRGREETQYF. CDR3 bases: TGTGCCAGCAGTTTCCGGGACAGGGGGCGCGAAGAGACCCAGTACTTC.

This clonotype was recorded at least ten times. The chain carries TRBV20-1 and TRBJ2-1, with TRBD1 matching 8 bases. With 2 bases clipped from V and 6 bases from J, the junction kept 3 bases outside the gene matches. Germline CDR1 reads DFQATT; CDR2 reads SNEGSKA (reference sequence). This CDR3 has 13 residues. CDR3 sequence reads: CSARLTGGNEQFF. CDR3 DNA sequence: TGCAGTGCTAGACTCACAGGGGGCAATGAGCAGTTCTTC.

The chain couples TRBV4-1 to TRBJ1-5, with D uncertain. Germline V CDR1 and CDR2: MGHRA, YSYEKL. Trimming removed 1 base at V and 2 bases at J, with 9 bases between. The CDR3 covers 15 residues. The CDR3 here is CASSQGGGGNQPQHF. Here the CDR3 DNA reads TGCGCCAGCAGCCAAGGGGGTGGGGGCAATCAGCCCCAGCATTTT.

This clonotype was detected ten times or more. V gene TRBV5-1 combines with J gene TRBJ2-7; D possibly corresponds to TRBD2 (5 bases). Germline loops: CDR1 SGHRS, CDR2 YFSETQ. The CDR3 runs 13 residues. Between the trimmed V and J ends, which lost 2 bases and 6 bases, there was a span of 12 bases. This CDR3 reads CASSLLGVAEQYF. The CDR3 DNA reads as TGCGCCAGCAGCTTACTGGGAGTAGCCGAGCAGTACTTC.

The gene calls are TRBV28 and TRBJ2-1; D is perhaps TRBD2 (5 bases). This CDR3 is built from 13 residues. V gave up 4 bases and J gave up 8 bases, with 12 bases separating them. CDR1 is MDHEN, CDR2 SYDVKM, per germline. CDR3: CASSSRRLYEQFF. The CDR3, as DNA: TGTGCCAGCAGTTCCCGGAGGTTGTATGAGCAGTTCTTC.

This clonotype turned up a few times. CDR3 sequence reads: CASTPGGSVEQYF. The CDR3 nucleotides read TGTGCCAGCACTCCGGGGGGAAGTGTCGAGCAGTACTTC. J is TRBJ2-7 and V is TRBV28; 7 bases align to TRBD2. J was trimmed by 6 bases and V by 7 bases; bases with no gene match: 9. There are 13 residues in the CDR3. Germline V gene sequence: CDR1 MDHEN, CDR2 SYDVKM. Variable domain in full (rest from reference TRBV28 and TRBJ2-7): DVKVTQSSRYLVKRTGEKVFLECVQDMDHENMFWYRQDPGLGLRLIYFSYDVKMKEKGDIPEGYSVSREKKERFSLILESASTNQTSMYLCASTPGGSVEQYFGPGTRLTVT.

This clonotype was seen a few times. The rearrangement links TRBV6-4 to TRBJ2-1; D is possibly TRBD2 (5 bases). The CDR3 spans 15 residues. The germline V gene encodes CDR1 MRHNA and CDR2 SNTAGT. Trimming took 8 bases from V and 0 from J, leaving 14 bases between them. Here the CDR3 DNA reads TGTGCCAGCGGCCCAGCGGCGAGCTCCTACAATGAGCAGTTCTTC. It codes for CASGPAASSYNEQFF.

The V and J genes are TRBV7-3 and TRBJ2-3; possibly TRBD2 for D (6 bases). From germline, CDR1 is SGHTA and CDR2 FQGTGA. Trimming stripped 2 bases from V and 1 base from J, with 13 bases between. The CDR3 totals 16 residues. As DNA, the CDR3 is TGTGCCAGCAGCTTAGAGGTTAGCGGAGGCACAGATACGCAGTATTTT. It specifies CASSLEVSGGTDTQYF.